In this sample, the clone carrying this T cell receptor (beta chain) turned up a few times. The sample comes from a study of T cell repertoires in cytomegalovirus infection. The CDR3 loop spans 15 amino acids. After removal of 5 bases from V and 9 bases from J, the junction contained 12 bases not matched to a gene. Per the germline V gene, CDR1 is SGHTA and CDR2 is FQGNSA. TCRdb used MiXCR to reprocess the reads, holding one entry per CDR3 protein. The repertoire holds about 740,000 distinct CDR3 sequences, with about a third as singletons. This sequence joins TRBV7-2 and TRBJ2-2, with 7 bases fitting TRBD1. Sequencing used PBMCs. The receptor was derived from a human donor in good health (CMV status not recorded). Some clones in this sample may be carry-over from other donors' samples. The CDR3 reads CASSTHGQADRELFF. The CDR3 region has the DNA TGTGCCAGCAGCACACATGGACAGGCTGACCGGGAGCTGTTTTTT.